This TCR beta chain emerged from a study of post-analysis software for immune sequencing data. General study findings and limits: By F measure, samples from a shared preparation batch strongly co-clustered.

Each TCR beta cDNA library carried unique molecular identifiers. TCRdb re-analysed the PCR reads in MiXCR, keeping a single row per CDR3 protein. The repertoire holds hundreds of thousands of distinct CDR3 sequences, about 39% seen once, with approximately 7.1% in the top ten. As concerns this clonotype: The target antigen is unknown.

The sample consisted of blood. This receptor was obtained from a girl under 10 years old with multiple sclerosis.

In DNA form, the CDR3 reads TGTGCCAGCAGCTTAGGACTAGCGGGGTTTGCTGAGCAGTTCTTC. Protein sequence: CASSLGLAGFAEQFF. The J gene is TRBJ2-1, the V gene TRBV7-6, with 11 positions matching TRBD2. The length of the CDR3 is 15 residues. V shed 1 base and J 9 bases; nucleotides not matched to a gene: 5. Per the germline V gene, CDR1 is SGHVS and CDR2 is FNYEAQ.